A selection of T cell receptor beta chains follows, all from one sample in a study of blood T cell repertoires in COVID-19. Method: immunoSEQ multiplex PCR; TCRdb's copy keeps in-frame clones and lacks some. This table has more than 65,000 clones, around three quarters appearing once. Sample: peripheral blood. The receptors were gathered from a woman aged 80 or older with active or convalescent COVID-19. The CDR3 runs from the conserved cysteine through the conserved F or W. The D gene is left open where the match is weak. The size field is filled for only some rows; it gives once, few, many or a size class.

J | size | V | D | DNA | CDR3
TRBJ2-3 | once | TRBV19 | - | TGTGCCAGTAGTACAGGGTACGGCACAGATACGCAGTATTTT | CASSTGYGTDTQYF
TRBJ1-5 | - | TRBV6-5 | - | TGTGCCAGCACCCCGATTCCTGACAGCTATCAGCCCCAGCATTTT | CASTPIPDSYQPQHF
TRBJ1-5 | - | TRBV6-2/TRBV6-3 | TRBD1 | TGTGCCAGCAGTCCGACAGGGAAAGGGGATCAGCCCCAGCATTTT | CASSPTGKGDQPQHF
TRBJ1-1 | - | TRBV5-6 | TRBD1 | TGTGCCAGCAGCTCCTATTACCAGACAGGGATAACTGAAGCTTTCTTT | CASSSYYQTGITEAFF
TRBJ2-1 | few | TRBV28 | - | TGTGCCAGCAGTCCACGGGGCTACAATGAGCAGTTCTTC | CASSPRGYNEQFF
TRBJ1-1 | - | TRBV18 | TRBD1 | TGTGCCAGCTCACCCAGGGGGCAAAGTACGGTCGCTGAAGCTTTCTTT | CASSPRGQSTVAEAFF
TRBJ2-7 | - | TRBV4-3 | - | TGCGCCAGCAGCCAAGATGGGGTTAGCAGCGGGTCGGAGCAGTACTTC | CASSQDGVSSGSEQYF
TRBJ1-1 | - | TRBV5-6 | - | TGTGCCAGCAGCTTGGTGGTGGCACACTATCCGAACACTGAAGCTTTCTTT | CASSLVVAHYPNTEAFF
TRBJ2-7 | - | TRBV6-2/TRBV6-3 | TRBD2 | TGTGCCAGCAGTTATGGACTAGCGGGGACCTACGAGCAGTACTTC | CASSYGLAGTYEQYF
TRBJ2-7 | - | TRBV15 | TRBD1 | TGTGCCACCAGCAGAGCAGGGGGACAGTACTCCTACGAGCAGTACTTC | CATSRAGGQYSYEQYF
TRBJ1-6 | - | TRBV14 | - | TGTGCCAGCAGCCACAGAACAGGGCCCCTCCACTTT | CASSHRTGPLHF
TRBJ1-2 | few | TRBV9 | TRBD1 | TGTGCCAGCAGCGTAGGGCCCGGGACAGGCACAGGTGGGGGCTACACCTTC | CASSVGPGTGTGGGYTF
TRBJ1-2 | - | TRBV6-5 | - | TGTGCCAGCATCCCCCTCCCGCCGCGCAAAGAGGGCTACACCTTC | CASIPLPPRKEGYTF
TRBJ1-2 | - | TRBV4-3 | - | TGCGCCAGCAGCCCGAGAGGACAGAGCAACTATGGCTACACCTTC | CASSPRGQSNYGYTF
TRBJ2-2 | - | TRBV7-2 | - | TGTGCCAGCAGCTTAGGGGACTTCCTGAACACCGGGGAGCTGTTTTTT | CASSLGDFLNTGELFF
TRBJ1-1 | - | TRBV27 | - | TGTGCCAGCAATTCACTAATGAACACTGAAGCTTTCTTT | CASNSLMNTEAFF
TRBJ1-6 | once | TRBV7-7 | TRBD1 | TGTGCTAGCAGCATGGACAGGGGTTCACCCCTCCACTTT | CASSMDRGSPLHF
TRBJ1-1 | - | TRBV6-1 | TRBD1 | TGTGCCAGCAGTGAAAGGCAGGGGGCTGAAGCTTTCTTT | CASSERQGAEAFF
TRBJ2-3 | - | TRBV10-1 | TRBD1 | TGCGCCAGCAGTGGCCGTCCCGGGACAGGGTTAAGCGATACGCAGTATTTT | CASSGRPGTGLSDTQYF
TRBJ2-5 | - | TRBV27 | - | TGTGCCAGCAGTTTTTTAGGCCCCAGGGCCCAGTACTTC | CASSFLGPRAQYF
TRBJ2-1 | - | TRBV3-1/TRBV3-2 | TRBD2 | TGTGCCAGCAGCTTGGGACTACACACCTACAATGAGCAGTTCTTC | CASSLGLHTYNEQFF
TRBJ2-7 | - | TRBV7-6 | - | TGTGCCAGCAGCTTAGGCAGGGCCTACGAGCAGTACTTC | CASSLGRAYEQYF
TRBJ2-3 | - | TRBV9 | TRBD1 | TGTGCCAGCAGCGTCGATGGACAGGGGGTGTTAGATACGCAGTATTTT | CASSVDGQGVLDTQYF
TRBJ2-1 | few | TRBV6-2/TRBV6-3 | - | TGTGCCAGCAGCAAGCCGGGCTACAATGAGCAGTTCTTC | CASSKPGYNEQFF
TRBJ2-2 | - | TRBV7-8 | - | TGTGCCAGCAGCTTAGCGCGGGGTGAGAACACCGGGGAGCTGTTTTTT | CASSLARGENTGELFF
TRBJ1-6 | few | TRBV9 | TRBD1 | TGTGCCAGCAGCGTATTAGGTGACAGGGGAAATTCTCCCCTCCACTTT | CASSVLGDRGNSPLHF
TRBJ1-5 | many | TRBV19 | - | TGTGCCAGTAGTACCAAGGGGGGGGGCAATCAGCCCCAGCATTTT | CASSTKGGGNQPQHF
TRBJ2-7 | - | TRBV6-6 | TRBD2 | TGTGCCAGCAGTTTGACTAGCGGGGGGACCTACGAGCAGTACTTC | CASSLTSGGTYEQYF
TRBJ1-4 | - | TRBV5-4 | TRBD1 | TGTGCCAGCAGCTTGGGAGGGGGCACTAATGAAAAACTGTTTTTT | CASSLGGGTNEKLFF
TRBJ1-1 | - | TRBV18 | - | TGTGCCAGCTCACCCATCCGCCAAGGGGGATCCACTGAAGCTTTCTTT | CASSPIRQGGSTEAFF
TRBJ1-6 | - | TRBV5-3 | - | TGTGCCAGAAGCTTGGACAGGCATTGGAATAATTCACCCCTCCACTTT | CARSLDRHWNNSPLHF
TRBJ1-4 | - | TRBV19 | - | TGTGCCAGTAGAAACCTCGCGGGGGACGAAAAACTGTTTTTT | CASRNLAGDEKLFF
TRBJ2-2 | - | TRBV11-2 | - | TGTGCCAGCAGCTTTACTAGATACACCGGGGAGCTGTTTTTT | CASSFTRYTGELFF
TRBJ2-1 | - | TRBV7-2 | TRBD2 | TGTGCCAGCAGCTCCAACATGCTAGCGGGACTTAACAATGAGCAGTTCTTC | CASSSNMLAGLNNEQFF
TRBJ2-1 | - | TRBV7-8 | - | TGTGCCAGCAGCTTAGGACTGGTATGGGATGAGCAGTTCTTC | CASSLGLVWDEQFF
TRBJ2-7 | - | TRBV5-1 | - | TGCGCCAGCAGCTTGGTCTATGGTGGCGAGCAGTACTTC | CASSLVYGGEQYF
TRBJ1-1 | - | TRBV3-1/TRBV3-2 | - | TGTGCCAGCAGTTCGGACGAGGGCACTGAAGCTTTCTTT | CASSSDEGTEAFF
TRBJ1-2 | - | TRBV12-5 | TRBD1 | TGTGCTAGTGTTGCAAATCCCGGGACAGGGCGGCTATGCTACACCTTC | CASVANPGTGRLCYTF
TRBJ2-3 | - | TRBV3-1/TRBV3-2 | TRBD2 | TGTGCCAGCAGCTTTAGCGGGGGGCCCAGCACAGATACGCAGTATTTT | CASSFSGGPSTDTQYF
TRBJ2-1 | - | TRBV27 | TRBD2 | TGTGCCAGCACAAAACTAGCGGGGGGCTTTTACAATGAGCAGTTCTTC | CASTKLAGGFYNEQFF
TRBJ1-3 | - | TRBV30 | - | TGTGCCTGGAGTCCGGGATATTCTGGAAACACCATATATTTT | CAWSPGYSGNTIYF
TRBJ2-7 | - | TRBV7-2 | - | TGTGCCAGCAGCTCAGAGACAGGTTCCTACGAGCAGTACTTC | CASSSETGSYEQYF
TRBJ2-7 | many | TRBV6-5 | TRBD2 | TGTGCCAGCAGTTACTCGGCGGGGGAAGAGTCCGAGCAGTACTTC | CASSYSAGEESEQYF
TRBJ1-6 | - | TRBV5-5 | TRBD1 | TGTGCCAGCAGCTTACGGACAGGGAATTCACCCCTCCACTTT | CASSLRTGNSPLHF
TRBJ1-6 | - | TRBV7-8 | TRBD1 | TGTGCCAGCAGCTCCCTCGACAGGGGACGGAATTCACCCCTCCACTTT | CASSSLDRGRNSPLHF
TRBJ1-6 | once | TRBV20-1 | - | TGCAGTGCTCGTGCTCGACAGACTTATAATTCACCCCTCCACTTT | CSARARQTYNSPLHF
TRBJ2-5 | - | TRBV5-1 | - | TGCGCCAGCAGCACAGCAGGGCAAGAGACCCAGTACTTC | CASSTAGQETQYF
TRBJ2-1 | - | TRBV7-6 | TRBD1 | TGTGCCAGCAGCTGGACAGGGGGCGAGCAGTTCTTC | CASSWTGGEQFF
TRBJ1-1 | - | TRBV30 | - | TGTGCCTGGAGTGTACTCCCGGGTATCACTGAAGCTTTCTTT | CAWSVLPGITEAFF
TRBJ1-3 | - | TRBV30 | TRBD1 | TGTGCCTGGAGTGGGACAGGGGAAGGGCTCGCTGGAAACACCATATATTTT | CAWSGTGEGLAGNTIYF
TRBJ2-5 | - | TRBV7-2 | - | TGTGCCAGCAGCTTAGAAGTGAGGAGTCGGGAGACCCAGTACTTC | CASSLEVRSRETQYF
TRBJ2-2 | - | TRBV4-3 | - | TGCGCCAGCAGCCAAGAGGCGGCAGCGAACACCGGGGAGCTGTTTTTT | CASSQEAAANTGELFF
TRBJ1-1 | - | TRBV30 | - | TGTGCCTCCTCTAGTCCTGGAACTGAAGCTTTCTTT | CASSSPGTEAFF
TRBJ2-7 | - | TRBV6-5 | - | TGTGCCAGCGGGATACAGGGCGAGCAGTACTTC | CASGIQGEQYF
TRBJ1-1 | - | TRBV6-2/TRBV6-3 | TRBD1 | TGTGCCAGCAGCTCACACACCGACAGGGGACCTGAAGCTTTCTTT | CASSSHTDRGPEAFF
TRBJ2-1 | - | TRBV2 | - | TGTGCCAGCGTTAGGGGGGAGCAGTTCTTC | CASVRGEQFF
TRBJ2-1 | - | TRBV9 | TRBD2 | TGTGCCAGCAGCGCCGAGCTCCGCGGGGGGTACAATGAGCAGTTCTTC | CASSAELRGGYNEQFF
TRBJ2-3 | - | TRBV11-2 | TRBD2 | TGTGCCAGCAGCTTACGAGCGGGGGGCCGCACAGATACGCAGTATTTT | CASSLRAGGRTDTQYF
TRBJ1-3 | few | TRBV2 | - | TGTGCCAGCAGTGACATTGGTACTCTGGGAAACACCATATATTTT | CASSDIGTLGNTIYF
TRBJ2-1 | - | TRBV7-6 | - | TGTGCCAGCAGCACAGACACCTACAATGAGCAGTTCTTC | CASSTDTYNEQFF